The present TCR beta chain was sequenced within a study of a mutant IDH1 vaccine in newly diagnosed glioma. Looking at the study overall: Vaccination of patients was performed eight times, in weeks 1, 3, 5, 7, 11, 15, 19 and 23. The study's findings and limits: Pseudoprogression appears to have had no connection to changes in top peripheral T cell clonotypes.

As to this clone: No antigen is known for it.

The time point is: week 11, during vaccination. Vaccinated patients received 300 ug of mutant IDH1 20-mer peptide per dose, with topical imiquimod. This CDR3 spans 15 amino acids. V shed 3 bases, J shed 3 bases, and the junction held 1 base outside the gene matches. The germline CDR1 and CDR2 sequences are SGHRS and YFSETQ. Profiled with immunoSEQ multiplex PCR; TCRdb holds only in-frame clones, not every one. Counted here are 110,000 or so clones, 85% to 90% occurring once; the ten biggest clones make up roughly 0.62%. This specimen consisted of PBMCs, obtained from a glioma patient whose treatment included an IDH1 peptide vaccine. The chain recombines TRBV5-1 with TRBJ2-1, with 12 bases that match TRBD2. The TCR sequence derives from a woman in her forties or fifties with glioma. The CDR3 reads CASSSTSGSYNEQFF. Written as DNA, the CDR3 is TGCGCCAGCAGCTCGACTAGCGGGAGCTACAATGAGCAGTTCTTC. The full variable domain, with the rest looked up from reference TRBV5-1 and TRBJ2-1, is KAGVTQTPRYLIKTRGQQVTLSCSPISGHRSVSWYQQTPGQGLQFLFEYFSETQRNKGNFPGRFSGRQFSNSRSEMNVSTLELGDSALYLCASSSTSGSYNEQFFGPGTRLTVL.